This entry lists 9 T cell receptor beta chains sequenced from one sample in a study of blood T cell repertoires in COVID-19. The table came from immunoSEQ multiplex PCR; TCRdb's copy has only in-frame clones and leaves some out. The profile shows approximately 220,000 clones, about 83% of them singletons. Sequenced sample: peripheral blood. The origin of the receptors is a woman aged 50 to 65 with acute or convalescent COVID-19.

The V call is TRBV7-2, the J call TRBJ1-3, with a tentative D call TRBD1 (5 bases). Trimming left V 2 bases short and J 1 base short, with 18 bases between. Germline CDR1 SGHTA, CDR2 FQGNSA. The CDR3 sequence is 18 residues long. CDR3 amino acids: CASSLSIFGGGSGNTIYF. The DNA of the CDR3 is TGTGCCAGCAGCTTATCTATCTTCGGGGGGGGATCTGGAAACACCATATATTTT.

This chain connects TRBV6-5 to TRBJ1-2, with D hard to call. The length of the CDR3 is 12 residues. V shed 4 bases and J shed 7 bases, with 10 bases lying between them. Germline V gene data show CDR1 as MNHEY and CDR2 as SVGAGI. CDR3 sequence reads: CASSSPPGGYTF. In DNA form, the CDR3 reads TGTGCCAGCAGTTCTCCTCCGGGTGGCTACACCTTC.

The chain couples TRBV18 to TRBJ2-1, with TRBD2 matching over 7 bases. Per the germline V gene, CDR1 is KGHSH and CDR2 is LQKENI. V dropped 0 bases and J dropped 13; count of bases not matched to a gene: 6. The CDR3 has 13 amino acids. The CDR3 loop reads CASSPPTSTLQFF. CDR3 DNA sequence: TGTGCCAGCTCACCACCGACTAGCACCCTCCAGTTCTTC.

The chain employs TRBV5-5 and TRBJ2-1; TRBD1 aligns across 8 bases. The CDR3 loop spans 15 amino acids. Trimming at V came to 0 bases and at J to 8 bases, leaving 7 bases not matched to a gene. The germline gives CDR1 SGHKS, CDR2 YYEKEE (reference sequence). The CDR3 region has the DNA TGTGCCAGCAGCTTGGAGACGGACAGGGCGTATGAGCAGTTCTTC. It translates to CASSLETDRAYEQFF.

The chain carries TRBV6-1 and TRBJ2-1; no firm D call. V lost 2 bases to trimming and J lost 13 bases, with 15 bases between them. Germline CDR1 reads MNHNS; CDR2 reads SASEGT. The CDR3 is 13 residues long. Written as DNA, the CDR3 is TGTGCCAGCAGTGAAACAGCCCTCCTCCCACAGTTCTTC. The encoded protein is CASSETALLPQFF.

This chain connects TRBV19 to TRBJ2-1; D remains unclear. Germline lookup yields CDR1 LNHDA and CDR2 SQIVND (reference sequence). The CDR3 spans 15 residues. Trimming stripped 3 bases from V and 6 bases from J, with 15 bases between. The CDR3 loop reads CASSISLVGGNEQFF. The CDR3 DNA sequence: TGTGCCAGTAGTATTAGTTTAGTAGGCGGCAATGAGCAGTTCTTC.

With regard to this clone: The same CDR3 also results from other DNA sequences found in this sample. The rearrangement links TRBV5-1 to TRBJ2-6; D ambiguous. CDR3 length equals 15 residues. The germline gives CDR1 SGHRS, CDR2 YFSETQ. Trimming removed 0 bases from V and 0 bases from J, with 4 bases in between. The CDR3 coding sequence is TGCGCCAGCAGCTTGGCTGTCTCTGGGGCCAACGTCCTGACTTTC. Residues: CASSLAVSGANVLTF.

V gene TRBV24-1 combines with J gene TRBJ2-2; a weak D match, TRBD2 (5 bases). The CDR3 consists of 17 residues. The V and J ends lost 3 bases and 1 base respectively, with 14 bases between them. The germline gives CDR1 KGHDR, CDR2 SFDVKD. The CDR3 sequence is CATSDLYFGGNTGELFF. CDR3 DNA sequence: TGTGCCACCAGTGATCTTTACTTCGGAGGGAACACCGGGGAGCTGTTTTTT.

This CDR3 reads CASSLVTGTALLNTF. The CDR3 DNA reads as TGCGCCAGCAGCTTGGTCACCGGGACAGCCCTTCTTAACACCTTC. V is TRBV5-1 and J is TRBJ1-2; 7 nucleotides line up with TRBD1. V trimming: 0 bases; J trimming: 12 bases; junction bases outside the gene matches: 14. CDR1 is SGHRS, CDR2 YFSETQ, per germline. CDR3 length: 15 amino acids.